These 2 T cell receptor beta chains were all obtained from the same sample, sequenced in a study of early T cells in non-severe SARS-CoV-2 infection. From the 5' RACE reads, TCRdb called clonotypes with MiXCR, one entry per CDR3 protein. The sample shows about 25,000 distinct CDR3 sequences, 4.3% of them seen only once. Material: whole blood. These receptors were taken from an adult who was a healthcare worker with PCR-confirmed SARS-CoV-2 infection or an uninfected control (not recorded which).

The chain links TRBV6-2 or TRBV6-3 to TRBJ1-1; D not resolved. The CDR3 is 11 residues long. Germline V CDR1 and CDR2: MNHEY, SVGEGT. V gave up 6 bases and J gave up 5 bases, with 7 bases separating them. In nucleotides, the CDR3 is TGTGCCAGCAGCCGGAAGACTGAAGCTTTCTTT. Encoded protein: CASSRKTEAFF.

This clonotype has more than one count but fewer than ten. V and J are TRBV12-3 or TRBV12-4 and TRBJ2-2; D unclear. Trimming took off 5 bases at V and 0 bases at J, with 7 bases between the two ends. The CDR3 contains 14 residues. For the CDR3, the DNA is TGTGCCAGCAGTCCAGACTCGAACACCGGGGAGCTGTTTTTT. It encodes CASSPDSNTGELFF.